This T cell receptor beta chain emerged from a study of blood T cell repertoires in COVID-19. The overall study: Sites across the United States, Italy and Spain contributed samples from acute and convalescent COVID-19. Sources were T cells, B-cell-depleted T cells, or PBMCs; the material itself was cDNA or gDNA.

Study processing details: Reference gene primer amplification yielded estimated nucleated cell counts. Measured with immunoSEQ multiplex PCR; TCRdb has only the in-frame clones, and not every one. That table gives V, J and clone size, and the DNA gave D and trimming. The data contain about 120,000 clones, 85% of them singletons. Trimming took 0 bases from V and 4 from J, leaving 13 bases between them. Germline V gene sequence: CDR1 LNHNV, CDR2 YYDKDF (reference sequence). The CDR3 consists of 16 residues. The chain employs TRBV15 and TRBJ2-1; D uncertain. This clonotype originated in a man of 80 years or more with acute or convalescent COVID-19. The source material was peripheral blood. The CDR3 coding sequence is TGTGCCACCAGCAGAGATCTGCAGCGAGTGTACAATGAGCAGTTCTTC. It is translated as CATSRDLQRVYNEQFF.